This T cell receptor beta chain comes out of a study of blood T cell repertoires in COVID-19. Only in-frame clones appear in the TCRdb table, and some are missing; sequencing was by immunoSEQ multiplex PCR. The table records 200,000 to 300,000 clones, 80% to 90% of them present only once. The CDR3 is 14 amino acids. Germline assignment: CDR1 LNHNV and CDR2 YYDKDF (reference sequence). Losses at the gene ends were 3 bases for V and 2 bases for J; bases not matched to a gene: 2. The receptor comes from a man between 40 and 49 years old who had recovered from COVID-19. The J gene is TRBJ2-7, the V gene TRBV15; the match to TRBD1 covers 9 bases. Specimen: peripheral blood. For the CDR3, the DNA is TGTGCCACCAGCAGTGACAGGGGGACCTACGAGCAGTACTTC. It yields the protein CATSSDRGTYEQYF.